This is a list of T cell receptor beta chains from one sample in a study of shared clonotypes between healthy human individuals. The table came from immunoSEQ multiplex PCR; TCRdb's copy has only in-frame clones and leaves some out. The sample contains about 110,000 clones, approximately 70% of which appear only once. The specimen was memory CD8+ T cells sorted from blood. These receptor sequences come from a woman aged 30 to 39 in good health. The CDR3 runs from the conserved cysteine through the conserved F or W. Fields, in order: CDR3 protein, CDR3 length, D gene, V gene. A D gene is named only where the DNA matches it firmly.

CDR3: CASRDGTEAFF; length: 11; D: -; V: TRBV6-5
CDR3: CASSPTDRVYGYTF; length: 14; D: TRBD1; V: TRBV6-1
CDR3: CASQGRRQPQHF; length: 12; D: -; V: TRBV28
CDR3: CASSFRPHYEQYF; length: 13; D: -; V: TRBV27
CDR3: CASSGAMVSAGPRSYEQYF; length: 19; D: -; V: TRBV7-9
CDR3: CASSRGARNSPLHF; length: 14; D: -; V: TRBV18
CDR3: CASSSRGGDTQYF; length: 13; D: -; V: TRBV28
CDR3: CASSGGVGFPYEQYF; length: 15; D: -; V: TRBV5-6
CDR3: CASSLTTAPYEQYF; length: 14; D: -; V: TRBV27
CDR3: CASSWTGEETQYF; length: 13; D: TRBD1; V: TRBV28
CDR3: CASRGSPYEQYF; length: 12; D: -; V: TRBV6-8
CDR3: CASSLVAGFSNEQFF; length: 15; D: TRBD2; V: TRBV11-2
CDR3: CASSGDRDPSYEQYF; length: 15; D: TRBD1; V: TRBV25-1
CDR3: CASSAWDFKETQYF; length: 14; D: -; V: TRBV6-1
CDR3: CASIDGGPSATEAFF; length: 15; D: -; V: TRBV19
CDR3: CASSLSGQGGYGYTF; length: 15; D: TRBD1; V: TRBV28
CDR3: CASSRDVPYEQYF; length: 13; D: -; V: TRBV25-1
CDR3: CAWRRPGYEQYF; length: 12; D: -; V: TRBV30
CDR3: CASRDSEGLPLHF; length: 13; D: -; V: TRBV5-1
CDR3: CASSRAPVGSIYASYNEQFF; length: 20; D: -; V: TRBV18
CDR3: CSVHKTGGLNTEAFF; length: 15; D: TRBD1; V: TRBV29-1
CDR3: CASSGGDSSYEQYF; length: 14; D: TRBD1; V: TRBV5-8
CDR3: CASSEGLAGSYEQYF; length: 15; D: TRBD2; V: TRBV6-1
CDR3: CATGTALAYEQYF; length: 13; D: TRBD1; V: TRBV28
CDR3: CASGLTGNNEQFF; length: 13; D: -; V: TRBV6-6
CDR3: CAWAGTRHSSGNTIYF; length: 16; D: -; V: TRBV30
CDR3: CASSEGEGEGKSIWEQYF; length: 18; D: -; V: TRBV6-1
CDR3: CASSFHPAVYEQYF; length: 14; D: -; V: TRBV5-1
CDR3: CASSLGQGPYGYTF; length: 14; D: TRBD1; V: TRBV11-2
CDR3: CASGRGNYGYTF; length: 12; D: -; V: TRBV27
CDR3: CASSLGGMSSYEQYF; length: 15; D: -; V: TRBV5-4
CDR3: CASGEYNEQFF; length: 11; D: -; V: TRBV6-5
CDR3: CASSLGHRRNTEAFF; length: 15; D: -; V: TRBV7-9
CDR3: CASSEAEVETQYF; length: 13; D: -; V: TRBV6-1
CDR3: CASSLDQETQYF; length: 12; D: -; V: TRBV27
CDR3: CASSQQGGDPRLFF; length: 14; D: -; V: TRBV4-1
CDR3: CSVRGTGSNTGELFF; length: 15; D: TRBD1; V: TRBV29-1
CDR3: CASSWTRSSYEQYF; length: 14; D: -; V: TRBV27
CDR3: CASSDSAGSSTDTQYF; length: 16; D: -; V: TRBV6-4
CDR3: CASRSRGPRATAVPTDTQYF; length: 20; D: -; V: TRBV4-2
CDR3: CASTAAYNEQFF; length: 12; D: -; V: TRBV19
CDR3: CASEGTGENYNEQFF; length: 15; D: TRBD1; V: TRBV5-1
CDR3: CASSLTIQPQHF; length: 12; D: -; V: TRBV5-8
CDR3: CASSTSDSEAFF; length: 12; D: -; V: TRBV6-5
CDR3: CASSLSGGQETQYF; length: 14; D: -; V: TRBV28
CDR3: CASSDSPGSHGSGELFF; length: 17; D: -; V: TRBV6-4
CDR3: CASSQSKGRGHQPQHF; length: 16; D: TRBD1; V: TRBV16
CDR3: CASSHRTSVTYEQYF; length: 15; D: TRBD2; V: TRBV4-1
CDR3: CASGEATAGQSRANVLTF; length: 18; D: -; V: TRBV12-5
CDR3: CASSQEDQPQHF; length: 12; D: -; V: TRBV19
CDR3: CASSDMGTDTQYF; length: 13; D: -; V: TRBV2
CDR3: CASSLRVTTIGVTIYF; length: 16; D: -; V: TRBV28
CDR3: CASSVAGSEETQYF; length: 14; D: -; V: TRBV9
CDR3: CASSLEGGPGKNIQYF; length: 16; D: -; V: TRBV13